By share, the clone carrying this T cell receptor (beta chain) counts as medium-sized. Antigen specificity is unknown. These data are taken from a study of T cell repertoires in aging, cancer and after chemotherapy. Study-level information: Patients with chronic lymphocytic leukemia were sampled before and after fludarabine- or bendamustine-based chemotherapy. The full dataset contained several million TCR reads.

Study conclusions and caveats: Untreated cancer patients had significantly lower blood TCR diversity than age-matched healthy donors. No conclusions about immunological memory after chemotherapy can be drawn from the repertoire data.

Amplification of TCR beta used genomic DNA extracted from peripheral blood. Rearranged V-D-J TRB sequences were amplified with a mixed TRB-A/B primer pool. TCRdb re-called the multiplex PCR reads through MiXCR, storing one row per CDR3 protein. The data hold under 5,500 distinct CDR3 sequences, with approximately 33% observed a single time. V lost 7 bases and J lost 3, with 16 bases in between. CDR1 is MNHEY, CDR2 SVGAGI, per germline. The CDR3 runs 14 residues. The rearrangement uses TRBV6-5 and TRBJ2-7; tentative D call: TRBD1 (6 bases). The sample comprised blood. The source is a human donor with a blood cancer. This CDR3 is CASTGRQGSYEQYF. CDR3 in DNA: TGTGCCAGCACCGGCAGGCAGGGGAGCTACGAGCAGTACTTC.